This T cell receptor (beta chain) emerged from a study of blood T cells in healthy people across ages. Regarding the study as a whole: When one million T cells were used, diversity estimates were thought to be underestimates. Because donor CMV status was unknown, expanded clonotype changes were possibly confounded.

V lost 8 bases and J lost 7; bases outside the gene matches: 9. This CDR3 comprises 14 residues. The germline CDR1 and CDR2 sequences are MDHEN and SYDVKM. This clonotype occurred a few times. Its cognate antigen is unknown. A J-beta primer mix and a sample-barcoded 5' primer were used in a second PCR of about 7 to 12 cycles. TCRdb ran MiXCR on the 5' RACE reads and lists one entry per CDR3 protein. The sample records 1.5 million to 2 million distinct CDR3 sequences, less than 50% being singletons. Healthy individuals of Caucasian origin from Russia, aged roughly 6 to 90, served as donors. Approximately 10 milliliters was the volume of peripheral blood drawn from each donor.

This clonotype was obtained from a woman aged 35 to 49 in good health. Sequencing was carried out using blood. This chain links TRBV28 with TRBJ2-1; the match to TRBD1 covers 9 bases. The CDR3 protein is CASGNRGRVNEQFF. For the CDR3, the DNA is TGTGCCAGCGGAAACAGGGGGCGCGTAAATGAGCAGTTCTTC. The full variable domain, with the rest looked up from reference TRBV28 and TRBJ2-1, is DVKVTQSSRYLVKRTGEKVFLECVQDMDHENMFWYRQDPGLGLRLIYFSYDVKMKEKGDIPEGYSVSREKKERFSLILESASTNQTSMYLCASGNRGRVNEQFFGPGTRLTVL.